This T cell receptor beta chain stems from a study of T-cell reconstitution after alpha-beta-depleted transplantation in children. Unique molecular identifiers tagged the TCRbeta library. TCRdb recomputed calls from the PCR reads with MiXCR, one row per CDR3 protein. Of 450,000 to 600,000 distinct CDR3 sequences detected, over 10% appear once; the ten largest clones hold roughly 2.3%. About this clonotype itself: Antigen: not known.

V trimming: 5 bases; J trimming: 3 bases; junction bases outside the gene matches: 12. The CDR3 has 16 residues. Germline lookup yields CDR1 MNHEY and CDR2 SVGAGI. Study observations and caveats: At around two months after transplant, the alpha-beta T cells were reportedly derived from several hundred expanded clones that came from non-depleted graft cells. Surviving recipient T cells and thymic progenitors accounted for the high day-60 TCRbeta diversity observed in some patients.

V gene TRBV6-5 combines with J gene TRBJ2-5; 7 nucleotides match TRBD2. This specimen was PBMCs, mostly from graft donor cells, taken 360 days after TCRalphabeta/CD19-depleted stem cell transplant. The receptor was derived from a male patient younger than 18 who had a stem cell transplant for acute myeloid leukemia, so the T cells may come from the graft donor. CDR3 sequence reads: CASSHRLAGRKETQYF. CDR3 sequence (DNA): TGTGCCAGCAGTCACCGACTAGCAGGCCGAAAAGAGACCCAGTACTTC.